Shown below are 7 T cell receptor beta chains from a single sample sequenced in a study of CD8+CD57+ T cells in acquired aplastic anemia. It was genomic DNA that served as the template for profiling TCR beta VDJ and CDR3. Each CDR3 protein gets one entry after TCRdb re-called the reads with MiXCR. The data hold under 250,000 distinct CDR3 sequences, with over 55% observed a single time. Patients who underwent sequencing had shown CD8+CD57+ cell expansion by flow cytometry. The specimen sequenced was sorted CD4+, CD8+, or CD8+CD57+ T cells (not recorded which) from PBMCs. The origin of the receptors is a human donor with aplastic anemia.

This CDR3 reads CASSLLTDEGGMNTEAFF. In DNA form, the CDR3 reads TGTGCCAGCAGCTTATTGACCGACGAGGGGGGTATGAACACTGAAGCTTTCTTT. The chain combines TRBV7-9 with TRBJ1-1; D is possibly TRBD1 (6 bases). Germline V gives CDR1 SEHNR, CDR2 FQNEAQ (reference sequence). V was pared by 2 bases and J by 0 bases, with 19 bases between. This CDR3 is 18 amino acids long.

This clonotype was observed many times. This CDR3 reads CSARESRGNSYEQYF. The CDR3 DNA is TGCAGTGCTAGAGAGTCCAGGGGTAACTCCTACGAGCAGTACTTC. V is TRBV20-1 and J is TRBJ2-7, with D possibly TRBD1 on 6 matching bases. The CDR3 spans 15 residues. Trimming shortened V by 0 bases and J by 0 bases, and 12 bases separated the two germline ends. Germline loops: CDR1 DFQATT, CDR2 SNEGSKA (reference sequence).

This rearrangement joins TRBV7-9 to TRBJ2-1, with D unclear. Trimming shortened V by 3 bases and J by 0 bases, and 12 bases separated the two germline ends. This CDR3 has 16 amino acids. Germline V gene sequence: CDR1 SEHNR, CDR2 FQNEAQ (reference sequence). DNA of the CDR3: TGTGCCAGCAGCTTTAGACCGACCGACTCCTACAATGAGCAGTTCTTC. This gives the protein CASSFRPTDSYNEQFF.

This chain uses TRBV12-3 or TRBV12-4 with TRBJ1-4, with D perhaps TRBD1 (5 bases). V dropped 6 bases and J dropped 13 bases, with 15 bases sitting between them. The CDR3 is 12 residues long. CDR3 in DNA: TGTGCCAGCAGCCAGGGCCTTGGCGGACTGTTTTTT. Residues: CASSQGLGGLFF.

Many counts were recorded for this clonotype. The genes are TRBV19 and TRBJ2-7; 9 positions agree with TRBD1. V dropped 3 bases and J dropped 1; count of bases not matched to a gene: 1. In germline, CDR1 is LNHDA, CDR2 SQIVND (reference sequence). The CDR3 runs 14 residues. Here the CDR3 DNA reads TGTGCCAGTAGTATGGGGACAGGGTCCTACGAGCAGTACTTC. This sequence encodes CASSMGTGSYEQYF.

This clonotype was counted only a few times. This rearrangement joins TRBV20-1 to TRBJ2-1; 14 bases match TRBD2. Germline V lookup: CDR1 DFQATT, CDR2 SNEGSKA (reference sequence). The CDR3 is 15 residues long. J gave up 7 bases and V 6 bases, and 8 bases lay outside the gene matches. The CDR3 bases are TGCAGTGCCCGTGGGACTAGCGGGAGATTGAATGAGCAGTTCTTC. This sequence encodes CSARGTSGRLNEQFF.

This clonotype was detected ten times or more. V gene TRBV7-9 combines with J gene TRBJ2-5, with a possible D match to TRBD2 (5 bases). The CDR3 spans 14 residues. Germline-derived CDR1 and CDR2 are SEHNR and FQNEAQ (reference sequence). V was cut by 11 bases and J by 5 bases, with 21 bases left in between. The CDR3 DNA reads as TGTGCCGTCCCCCGGGAAAACCACGTTGAGACCCAGTACTTC. Its translation: CAVPRENHVETQYF.